Given below is one TCR beta chain in context. The antigen is unknown. This sample is part of a study of memory CD4+ T cells and cytomegalovirus serostatus. The sort gate was single viable CD3+CD4+CD8-CD45RO+ cells for memory CD4+ T cells. The CDR3 contains 15 residues. Germline V gene lookup returns CDR1 KGHSH and CDR2 LQKENI. V gave up 2 bases and J gave up 4 bases; unmatched junction bases: 8. Some clones are missing from TCRdb's copy, which holds only in-frame ones; the method was immunoSEQ multiplex PCR. Of almost 55,000 clones listed, about 80% are singletons. Study observations and caveats: Each of approximately 63 CMV-associated TCRbeta sequences occurred in one to five individuals.

The sequenced sample was memory CD4+ T cells from blood. The chain links TRBV18 to TRBJ2-7, with TRBD2 identical over 7 bases. The receptor's source is an adult in good health and CMV-seronegative. This CDR3 reads CASSPKVGGSYEQYF. For the CDR3, the DNA is TGTGCCAGCTCACCAAAGGTCGGGGGGTCGTACGAGCAGTACTTC.